What follows is one TCR beta chain and its context. Its target is not known. This sample is part of a study of OX40 agonist ivuxolimab in advanced cancers. Study at large: At 0.01 to 10 mg/kg, ivuxolimab was administered intravenously to patients every 2 weeks.

The CDR3 is made up of 16 amino acids. V was pared by 0 bases and J by 7 bases, with 8 bases of the junction left unmatched. Per the germline V gene, CDR1 is SGDLS and CDR2 is YYNGEE. Assay used: immunoSEQ multiplex PCR; TCRdb lists only in-frame clones, some missing. The sample yields tens of thousands of clones, around nine tenths seen once. General study findings and limits: Expanded peripheral T cell antigen specificity was not determined. The study found that CD8+ T cells averaged more expanded clones than CD4+.

The source material was CD4+ or CD8+ T cells sorted from blood, sampled in a trial of the OX40 agonist ivuxolimab. This TCR was sampled from an adult with an advanced solid tumor such as melanoma, head and neck, liver or kidney cancer. J is TRBJ2-2 and V is TRBV9, with TRBD2 matching 8 bases. This CDR3 is CASSVAPSGSLGELFF. DNA for the CDR3: TGTGCCAGCAGCGTAGCTCCAAGCGGGAGCCTCGGGGAGCTGTTTTTT.